These 12 T cell receptor beta chains originate from one sample sequenced in a study of Ad26.COV2.S vaccination and SARS-CoV-2 variants. Specified treatment: roughly 18 received Ad26.COV2.S at low or high dose, single or two shots; 5 received placebo; per-sample allocation not given. Sampling was done on day 63 after the first vaccine or placebo injection. The protocol was immunoSEQ multiplex PCR, while the TCRdb copy is restricted to in-frame clones and leaves out a portion. This repertoire shows 450,000 to 550,000 clones, roughly nine tenths found once; its top ten account for about 1.7%. This material consisted of peripheral blood, taken in a trial of Ad26.COV2.S vaccine versus placebo. Every receptor here comes from a person between 18 and 65 years old who received the Ad26.COV2.S COVID-19 vaccine or a placebo.

The CDR3 is CATSRRGASLGTDTQYF. CDR3 DNA sequence: TGTGCCACCAGTAGGCGGGGGGCCAGTCTGGGCACAGATACGCAGTATTTT. The chain carries TRBV15 and TRBJ2-3; 8 bases agree with TRBD2. The CDR3 totals 17 residues. J gave up 1 base and V 6 bases, and 12 bases lay outside the gene matches. Germline values: CDR1 LNHNV, CDR2 YYDKDF (reference sequence).

This chain joins TRBV5-4 and TRBJ1-6; no clear D. CDR3 length equals 16 residues. Trimming took 4 bases from V and 6 from J, leaving 17 bases between them. Per germline, CDR1 SGHNT and CDR2 YYREEE (reference sequence). CDR3 coding DNA: TGTGCCAGCAGCACCCTCGTGGAGGAGTTTAATTCACCCCTCCACTTT. It encodes CASSTLVEEFNSPLHF.

This clone was counted once. This chain joins TRBV6-5 and TRBJ2-5; no clear D. V was cut by 8 bases and J by 7 bases, with 14 bases left in between. The CDR3 has 12 residues. Looked up from germline, CDR1 is MNHEY and CDR2 is SVGAGI. The CDR3 nucleotides are TGTGCCAGCGGCGTAGGGTTCGGGACCCAGTACTTC. Protein sequence: CASGVGFGTQYF.

This chain connects TRBV27 to TRBJ2-5; maybe TRBD1 (5 bases). The CDR3 has 12 amino acids. V shed 6 bases and J shed 13 bases, with 18 bases lying between them. The germline V gene has CDR1 MNHEY and CDR2 SMNVEV (reference sequence). CDR3 DNA: TGTGCCAGCAGACCTGACAGTCTCAACTGGTACTTC. Encoded protein: CASRPDSLNWYF.

V is TRBV12-2 and J is TRBJ1-4; the table's D call of TRBD1 was not tested on the DNA. TRBV12-2 is reported as a pseudogene. The CDR3 sequence is 15 residues long. CDR3 loop: CASRFGQGVWEKLFF. CDR3 DNA: TGTGCAAGTCGTTTTGGACAGGGGGTTTGGGAAAAACTGTTTTTT.

V is TRBV19 and J is TRBJ2-3; D is possibly TRBD1 or TRBD2 (5 bases each). Trimming pared 5 bases from V and 0 bases from J, leaving 15 bases between. CDR3 length equals 16 residues. Germline CDR1 LNHDA, CDR2 SQIVND (reference sequence). The CDR3 DNA reads TGTGCCAGTAGTTCCTTGGGACCGAGAAGCACAGATACGCAGTATTTT. Translation gives CASSSLGPRSTDTQYF.

This clone is a singleton in its sample. V is TRBV19 and J is TRBJ1-5; D not certain. V lost 9 bases, J lost 2 bases, and 14 bases lay in between. The CDR3 extends over 14 amino acids. Looked up from germline, CDR1 is LNHDA and CDR2 is SQIVND (reference sequence). The CDR3 here is CASRLLHGNQPQHF. CDR3 sequence (DNA): TGTGCCAGCCGACTGCTTCATGGCAATCAGCCCCAGCATTTT.

J is TRBJ1-5 and V is TRBV19; a weak D match, TRBD1 (5 bases). The CDR3 is made up of 17 amino acids. V was shortened by 3 bases and J by 5 bases, with 20 bases between the two germline ends. CDR1 and CDR2 (germline): LNHDA, SQIVND (reference sequence). The CDR3 region is CASSISPGLGRDQPQHF. In DNA form, the CDR3 reads TGTGCCAGTAGTATTTCCCCCGGGCTGGGGCGGGATCAGCCCCAGCATTTT.

The chain is built from TRBV21-1 and TRBJ2-7; the listed D gene, TRBD1, was not tested against the DNA. TRBV21-1 is classified as a pseudogene. The CDR3 has 15 residues. The CDR3 region is CASRNRDRASNEQYF. The CDR3 nucleotides read TGTGCCAGTAGAAACCGGGACAGGGCATCGAACGAGCAGTACTTC.

V and J are TRBV6-5 and TRBJ2-5; D is possibly TRBD2 (6 bases). Germline V lookup: CDR1 MNHEY, CDR2 SVGAGI. CDR3 length: 15 residues. Trimming cost V 5 bases and J 1 base, with 14 bases left between them. The CDR3 DNA sequence: TGTGCCAGCAGTCGAACCGGGACTCTCCAAGAGACCCAGTACTTC. The encoded protein is CASSRTGTLQETQYF.

The chain joins TRBV6-6 to TRBJ1-1; no clear D gene. This CDR3 comprises 14 residues. Deletions cut 6 bases from V and 5 bases from J, with 16 bases between. Per germline, CDR1 MNHNY and CDR2 SVGAGI (reference sequence). CDR3 residues: CASRLSAGYTEAFF. The DNA of the CDR3 is TGTGCCAGCAGGCTGTCTGCGGGCTATACTGAAGCTTTCTTT.

CDR3 residues: CASSIGGRAGNTIYF. The CDR3 nucleotides read TGTGCCAGTAGTATAGGCGGGAGAGCTGGAAACACCATATATTTT. The V and J genes are TRBV19 and TRBJ1-3; D is uncertain. This CDR3 is 15 amino acids long. CDR1 LNHDA and CDR2 SQIVND come from the germline V gene (reference sequence). V shed 1 base and J shed 2 bases, with 9 bases lying between them.